The clone carrying this T cell receptor (beta chain) showed up many times. These data belong to a study of early T cells in non-severe SARS-CoV-2 infection. This CDR3 spans 12 amino acids. V shed 4 bases and J 7 bases; nucleotides not matched to a gene: 0. CDR1 GTSNPN and CDR2 SVGIG come from the germline V gene (reference sequence). Individual cDNA molecules each received unique molecular identifiers attached to them. TCRdb analysed the 5' RACE reads with MiXCR anew, one entry per CDR3 protein. Among 35,000 to 50,000 distinct CDR3 sequences listed, 5.5% to 6.5% were seen once. This clonotype was obtained from an adult who was a healthcare worker with PCR-confirmed SARS-CoV-2 infection or an uninfected control (not recorded which). The J gene is TRBJ1-6, the V gene TRBV30, with 8 bases aligning to TRBD1. Specimen: whole blood. The DNA of the CDR3 is TGTGCCTGGACAGGGGGCAATTCACCCCTCCACTTT. Its protein product is CAWTGGNSPLHF.